The rows below give T cell receptor beta chains drawn from one sample of a study of shared clonotypes between healthy human individuals. Assay: immunoSEQ multiplex PCR; the TCRdb copy retains only in-frame clones and omits some. The sample lists a few million clones, approximately 92% occurring once. The sample taken for sequencing was naive CD4+ T cells sorted from blood. Receptors originate from a man between 18 and 29 years old in good health. CDR3s include the opening cysteine and the closing phenylalanine or tryptophan. D genes are given only for firm matches.

J | D | V | DNA | CDR3
TRBJ2-3 | TRBD1 | TRBV10-3 | TGTGCCATCAGCCAGACAGGGAAACACACAGATACGCAGTATTTT | CAISQTGKHTDTQYF
TRBJ2-3 | - | TRBV7-3 | TGTGCCAGCAGCTTAAACAGTTTTCCAGATACGCAGTATTTT | CASSLNSFPDTQYF
TRBJ2-2 | TRBD1 | TRBV7-3 | TGTGCCAGCAGTTGGACAGGGGTGAACACCGGGGAGCTGTTTTTT | CASSWTGVNTGELFF
TRBJ1-1 | - | TRBV19 | TGTGCCAGTAGTTCAAGCGTGGGAGGATCCGACACTGAAGCTTTCTTT | CASSSSVGGSDTEAFF
TRBJ1-5 | - | TRBV6-1 | TGTGCCAGCAGGACTGATAGCAATCAGCCCCAGCATTTT | CASRTDSNQPQHF
TRBJ2-5 | - | TRBV2 | TGTGCCAGCAGTGGAGGCCTGACCCAGTACTTC | CASSGGLTQYF
TRBJ1-5 | - | TRBV7-2 | TGTGCCAGCAGCTTCAGGGGCCCGAGCCGGGGGAATCAGCCCCAGCATTTT | CASSFRGPSRGNQPQHF
TRBJ2-1 | - | TRBV9 | TGTGCCAGCAGCGTATTGGGAGGCGGGACTTACAATGAGCAGTTCTTC | CASSVLGGGTYNEQFF
TRBJ1-4 | TRBD1 | TRBV5-6 | TGTGCCAGCAGCTATCTTCGGACAGGGGCTGAAAAACTGTTTTTT | CASSYLRTGAEKLFF
TRBJ1-1 | - | TRBV5-1 | TGCGCCAGCAGCTTGGTTCAAAAGAACACTGAAGCTTTCTTT | CASSLVQKNTEAFF
TRBJ2-7 | - | TRBV19 | TGTGCCAGTAGTATAGACGTGGTCTACGAGCAGTACTTC | CASSIDVVYEQYF